These 31 T cell receptor beta chains share one sample of origin, sequenced in a study of identical twins. TCRdb used MiXCR to reprocess the 5' RACE reads, holding one entry per CDR3 protein. The sample holds some 590,000 distinct CDR3 sequences; roughly 9.5% are singletons and the top ten take under 3.5%. These data were also filed under a second study, of yellow fever vaccine responses in identical twins.

The material sequenced was PBMCs. Receptors originate from a woman aged 18-29 years in good health.

This clonotype was detected a few times. The chain joins TRBV28 to TRBJ2-3; 10 bases match TRBD2. CDR3 length equals 15 residues. Germline assignment: CDR1 MDHEN and CDR2 SYDVKM. Trimming at V came to 4 bases and at J to 6 bases, leaving 7 bases not matched to a gene. CDR3 amino acids: CASSSSGSHHDTQYF. The DNA of the CDR3 is TGTGCCAGCAGTTCTAGCGGGAGTCACCATGATACGCAGTATTTT.

The rearrangement uses TRBV7-2 and TRBJ2-1; tentatively, D is TRBD2 (6 bases). The CDR3 is made up of 14 amino acids. From germline, CDR1 is SGHTA and CDR2 FQGNSA. Trimming left V 2 bases short and J 7 bases short, with 12 bases between. The CDR3 nucleotides read TGTGCCAGCAGCTTATTTACTAGCTTAAATGAGCAGTTCTTC. It codes for CASSLFTSLNEQFF. Based on the CDR3 plus reference TRBV7-2 and TRBJ2-1, the full variable domain is GAGVSQSPSNKVTEKGKDVELRCDPISGHTALYWYRQSLGQGLEFLIYFQGNSAPDKSGLPSDRFSAERTGGSVSTLTIQRTQQEDSAVYLCASSLFTSLNEQFFGPGTRLTVL.

This clonotype was picked up a small number of times. The chain links TRBV4-2 to TRBJ2-7, with D tentatively TRBD1 or TRBD2 (5 bases each). The V and J ends lost 0 bases and 7 bases respectively, with 19 bases between them. Germline V lookup: CDR1 LGHNA, CDR2 YNFKEQ. The CDR3 spans 16 residues. Written as DNA, the CDR3 is TGTGCCAGCAGCCAAGATCAGATACGGGACGGCAAAGAGCAGTACTTC. Amino acids: CASSQDQIRDGKEQYF.

There are many counts of this clonotype. J is TRBJ2-3 and V is TRBV20-1; possibly TRBD2 for D (7 bases). The V end was cut by 2 bases, the J end by 2 bases, with 11 bases between. Per the germline V gene, CDR1 is DFQATT and CDR2 is SNEGSKA (reference sequence). The CDR3 is 14 residues long. CDR3: CSARRRGHTDTQYF. CDR3 bases: TGCAGTGCTAGACGGCGGGGGCACACAGATACGCAGTATTTT.

This clonotype has a handful of counts. The V gene is TRBV5-4, the J gene TRBJ1-1; D not resolved. The CDR3 extends over 15 amino acids. The V and J ends lost 9 bases and 3 bases respectively, with 21 bases between them. Germline V lookup: CDR1 SGHNT, CDR2 YYREEE (reference sequence). Written as DNA, the CDR3 is TGTGCCACCATCCCCCTAGACCGCCTGGACACTGAAGCTTTCTTT. It is translated as CATIPLDRLDTEAFF.

The chain recombines TRBV28 with TRBJ1-4; D might be TRBD1 (5 bases). The V gene lost 6 bases and the J gene lost 4 bases, with 15 bases spanning the gap. The V gene's germline CDR1 is MDHEN and CDR2 SYDVKM. The CDR3 has 15 residues. CDR3 in DNA: TGTGCCAGCAGGACCGCGGGGCCCATTAATGAAAAACTGTTTTTT. This encodes CASRTAGPINEKLFF.

This chain uses TRBV4-3 with TRBJ2-3, with D uncertain. Deletions cut 4 bases from V and 2 bases from J, with 16 bases between. CDR1 is LGHNA and CDR2 is YSLEER in the germline V gene. This CDR3 is 16 amino acids long. The CDR3 DNA reads TGCGCCAGCAGCCTCTCGACATCGACGATCACAGATACGCAGTATTTT. Translation: CASSLSTSTITDTQYF.

This clonotype showed up many times. The V gene is TRBV12-3 or TRBV12-4, the J gene TRBJ2-2, with D perhaps matching TRBD1 (6 bases). The CDR3 has 15 amino acids. Trimming pared 2 bases from V and 4 bases from J, leaving 11 bases between. CDR3 nucleotides: TGTGCCAGCAGTTTAACCCAAGGGGGCACCGGGGAGCTGTTTTTT. Its protein is CASSLTQGGTGELFF.

This clonotype has a count of ten or more. The V gene is TRBV9, the J gene TRBJ2-3; 16 nucleotides agree with TRBD2. V lost 2 bases to trimming and J lost 0 bases; unmatched junction nucleotides: 6. Germline CDR1 reads SGDLS; CDR2 reads YYNGEE. The CDR3 totals 19 residues. The CDR3, as DNA: TGTGCCAGCAGCGTCGCCGGGACTAGCGGGGGGGCTAGCACAGATACGCAGTATTTT. Its protein is CASSVAGTSGGASTDTQYF.

This clonotype was counted only a few times. The gene calls are TRBV5-1 and TRBJ2-7, with a weak D call TRBD2 (6 bases). Trimming took off 3 bases at V and 2 bases at J, with 18 bases between the two ends. CDR1 and CDR2 from the germline V gene are SGHRS and YFSETQ. The CDR3 contains 16 residues. This CDR3 is CASSSDPPRRAYEQYF. The CDR3 bases are TGCGCCAGCAGCTCGGACCCCCCCAGGAGGGCCTACGAGCAGTACTTC.

There are a few counts of this clonotype. This chain uses TRBV9 with TRBJ2-3, with D possibly matching TRBD2 (6 bases). V dropped 0 bases and J dropped 2 bases, with 25 bases sitting between them. The CDR3 spans 20 residues. Germline lookup yields CDR1 SGDLS and CDR2 YYNGEE. In DNA, the CDR3 is TGTGCCAGCAGCGTAGCTACATGGGGGGTTGGCTCTATGAACACAGATACGCAGTATTTT. Translated: CASSVATWGVGSMNTDTQYF.

V usage is TRBV10-2 and J usage is TRBJ2-6; no reliable D call. CDR3 size: 17 residues. The V end lost 3 bases, the J end lost 0 bases, and 12 bases lay between the germline ends. CDR1 is WSHSY, CDR2 SAAADI, per germline. CDR3 loop: CASSDPRHFSGANVLTF. CDR3 sequence (DNA): TGCGCCAGCAGTGACCCGAGACATTTCTCTGGGGCCAACGTCCTGACTTTC.

This clonotype was seen a few times. The chain employs TRBV12-3 or TRBV12-4 and TRBJ2-7; D remains unclear. Trimming left V 10 bases short and J 3 bases short, with 13 bases between. This CDR3 region has 12 residues. In DNA form, the CDR3 reads TGTGCCACCAATTTCCTATTCTACGAGCAGTACTTC. It yields the protein CATNFLFYEQYF.

This clonotype has a single count. The chain is built from TRBV18 and TRBJ2-6, with a weak D call TRBD1 (7 bases). Per the germline V gene, CDR1 is KGHSH and CDR2 is LQKENI. The CDR3 loop spans 17 amino acids. Deletions cut 3 bases from V and 2 bases from J, with 14 bases between. The CDR3 spells CASSPPGGLAGANVLTF. DNA for the CDR3: TGTGCCAGCTCACCGCCAGGGGGGTTAGCTGGGGCCAACGTCCTGACTTTC.

This clonotype occurred many times. The chain has TRBV3-1 and TRBJ2-4; D remains ambiguous. Germline V gene sequence: CDR1 LGHDT, CDR2 YNNKEL (reference sequence). CDR3 length: 17 amino acids. Between the trimmed V and J ends, which lost 0 bases and 0 bases, there was a span of 12 bases. This CDR3 reads CASSQDMVGLAKNIQYF. The CDR3 DNA sequence: TGTGCCAGCAGCCAAGATATGGTTGGCCTAGCCAAAAACATTCAGTACTTC.

This clonotype has ten or more counts. This chain links TRBV6-5 with TRBJ2-5; tentatively, D is TRBD1 (7 bases). CDR1 MNHEY and CDR2 SVGAGI come from the germline V gene. V was cut by 4 bases and J by 2 bases, with 17 bases left in between. This CDR3 contains 16 residues. CDR3 bases: TGTGCCAGCAGTTCCCCGGGCAGGGGGGAACAAGAGACCCAGTACTTC. Translation: CASSSPGRGEQETQYF.

Only a few counts were recorded for this clonotype. V usage is TRBV20-1 and J usage is TRBJ2-1, with 10 bases that match TRBD2. The germline gives CDR1 DFQATT, CDR2 SNEGSKA (reference sequence). Losses at the gene ends were 0 bases for V and 8 bases for J; bases not matched to a gene: 10. This CDR3 spans 16 amino acids. The CDR3 is CSARDQEREGFYEQFF. In nucleotides, the CDR3 is TGCAGTGCTAGAGATCAGGAGCGGGAGGGCTTTTATGAGCAGTTCTTC.

The chain couples TRBV28 to TRBJ2-6; 11 bases are a match to TRBD2. Per the germline V gene, CDR1 is MDHEN and CDR2 is SYDVKM. This CDR3 is built from 18 residues. V shed 6 bases and J 2 bases; nucleotides not matched to a gene: 9. The DNA of the CDR3 is TGTGCCAGCAGGGGGACTAGCGGACATCTGGCTGGGGCCAACGTCCTGACTTTC. It is translated as CASRGTSGHLAGANVLTF.

This chain uses TRBV6-2 or TRBV6-3 with TRBJ2-3; 10 bases agree with TRBD2. Germline assignment: CDR1 MNHEY and CDR2 SVGEGT. Trimming took 7 bases from V and 4 from J; bases not matched to a gene: 5. CDR3 length: 14 residues. CDR3 region: CASTASGSADTQYF. DNA of the CDR3: TGTGCCAGCACTGCTAGCGGGAGCGCAGATACGCAGTATTTT.

This clonotype has at least ten counts. The gene calls are TRBV5-1 and TRBJ1-3; a possible D gene is TRBD1 (5 bases). The CDR3 loop spans 14 amino acids. Germline loops: CDR1 SGHRS, CDR2 YFSETQ. V lost 4 bases and J lost 2, with 10 bases in between. The CDR3 DNA follows: TGCGCCAGCAGCCGCGGGGGTACTGGAAACACCATATATTTT. Amino acid sequence: CASSRGGTGNTIYF.

This clonotype came up a few times. This chain connects TRBV5-6 to TRBJ1-5, with 7 bases aligning to TRBD1. The germline CDR1 and CDR2 sequences are SGHDT and YYEEEE. The CDR3 spans 12 residues. With V trimmed by 3 bases and J by 16 bases, 10 bases remained unmatched. CDR3 sequence (DNA): TGTGCCAGCAGCTCCTACGGGACAGAGGCCCATTTT. Its translation: CASSSYGTEAHF.

This clonotype was found a few times. The chain couples TRBV2 to TRBJ1-1; D unresolved. CDR1 is SNHLY and CDR2 is FYNNEI in the germline V gene. Between the trimmed V and J ends, which lost 7 bases and 0 bases, there was a span of 9 bases. This CDR3 is built from 13 residues. For the CDR3, the DNA is TGTGCCAGCATACGGCAGATGAACACTGAAGCTTTCTTT. Encoded protein: CASIRQMNTEAFF.

This clonotype was seen more than once but under ten times. One junction end disagrees with the germline gene, perhaps due to a read error. The chain carries TRBV12-3 or TRBV12-4 and TRBJ2-7; D uncertain. The CDR3 length is 11 residues. The CDR3 loop reads CASSYAAFLVF. The CDR3 nucleotides are TGTGCCAGCAGTTACGCGGCCTTTTTGGTTTTC.

The genes are TRBV27 and TRBJ1-3; no reliable D call. Germline CDR1 reads MNHEY; CDR2 reads SMNVEV (reference sequence). The germline V and J ends were trimmed by 3 bases and 3 bases, with 6 bases remaining between them. CDR3 length: 13 residues. The CDR3 DNA follows: TGTGCCAGCAGTTTGATAATTGGAAACACCATATATTTT. This encodes CASSLIIGNTIYF.

This clonotype was detected many times. The chain uses TRBV7-2 and TRBJ2-1; D perhaps matches TRBD2 (6 bases). V lost 9 bases, J lost 2 bases, and 11 bases lay in between. The CDR3 is made up of 13 amino acids. From germline, CDR1 is SGHTA and CDR2 FQGNSA. The CDR3 reads CASRRGTYNEQFF. In DNA, the CDR3 is TGTGCCAGTAGGCGGGGAACCTACAATGAGCAGTTCTTC. The full variable domain, in which reference TRBV7-2 and TRBJ2-1 provide the parts outside the CDR3, is GAGVSQSPSNKVTEKGKDVELRCDPISGHTALYWYRQSLGQGLEFLIYFQGNSAPDKSGLPSDRFSAERTGGSVSTLTIQRTQQEDSAVYLCASRRGTYNEQFFGPGTRLTVL.

This clonotype was counted between two and nine times. The J gene is TRBJ2-5, the V gene TRBV5-1; the D is unclear. The V end was cut by 5 bases, the J end by 0 bases, with 8 bases between. This CDR3 has 13 residues. Germline assignment: CDR1 SGHRS and CDR2 YFSETQ. CDR3 residues: CASRTGYQETQYF. The CDR3, as DNA: TGCGCCAGCAGAACCGGCTACCAAGAGACCCAGTACTTC. The full variable domain, in which reference TRBV5-1 and TRBJ2-5 provide the parts outside the CDR3, is KAGVTQTPRYLIKTRGQQVTLSCSPISGHRSVSWYQQTPGQGLQFLFEYFSETQRNKGNFPGRFSGRQFSNSRSEMNVSTLELGDSALYLCASRTGYQETQYFGPGTRLLVL.

The rearrangement joins TRBV24-1 to TRBJ2-1; 12 nucleotides line up with TRBD2. The V gene end was trimmed by 4 bases and the J gene end by 0 bases; junction bases not matched to a gene: 21. Germline CDR1 reads KGHDR; CDR2 reads SFDVKD. The CDR3 length is 23 residues. The CDR3 is CATSDPGTPPPPSGGDSYNEQFF. CDR3 DNA: TGTGCCACCAGTGACCCCGGGACACCTCCTCCTCCTAGCGGGGGGGACTCCTACAATGAGCAGTTCTTC.

The V call is TRBV15, the J call TRBJ2-7, with 10 bases that match TRBD2. Germline loops: CDR1 LNHNV, CDR2 YYDKDF (reference sequence). J was trimmed by 2 bases and V by 0 bases; bases with no gene match: 16. The CDR3 has 20 residues. The CDR3 bases are TGTGCCACCAGCAGAGATCTGTCTACTAGCGGGATCTCTTTTCCCTACGAGCAGTACTTC. Protein product: CATSRDLSTSGISFPYEQYF.

The rearrangement uses TRBV5-4 and TRBJ2-3; 9 bases are shared with TRBD2. The CDR3 sequence is 17 residues long. V lost 1 base and J lost 2; bases outside the gene matches: 8. Germline loops: CDR1 SGHNT, CDR2 YYREEE (reference sequence). The chain's CDR3 is CASSLRVAGVSTDTQYF. The DNA of the CDR3 is TGTGCCAGCAGCTTGAGAGTAGCGGGGGTTTCCACAGATACGCAGTATTTT.

This clonotype was counted only a few times. This chain connects TRBV29-1 to TRBJ2-2; D is undetermined. Trimming took off 0 bases at V and 9 bases at J, with 8 bases between the two ends. This CDR3 has 12 residues. The germline CDR1 and CDR2 sequences are SQVTM and ANQGSEA. The CDR3 coding sequence is TGCAGCGTTGAAGATCATAGCCGGGAGCTGTTTTTT. It translates to CSVEDHSRELFF.

This clonotype was counted at least ten times. The chain couples TRBV12-3 or TRBV12-4 to TRBJ1-6; maybe TRBD1 (5 bases). Trimming removed 5 bases from V and 5 bases from J, with 10 bases in between. This CDR3 contains 14 residues. In DNA form, the CDR3 reads TGTGCCAGCAGTCCTGGACAAAATAATTCACCCCTCCACTTT. Translating it yields CASSPGQNNSPLHF.